There are a few counts of the clone carrying this TCR beta chain. Its antigen is not known. Germline trimming cut 7 bases from V and 4 bases from J; bases unmatched to any gene: 6. The length of the CDR3 is 14 residues. Germline CDR1 and CDR2: WSHSY and SAAADI. This specimen comes from a study of cytomegalovirus exposure and HLA in healthy donors. Study-wide findings and caveats: A list of about 160 TCR beta chains associated with cytomegalovirus was given. With DRB1 most and HLA-C fewest, TCR association rates differed between HLA loci in a later analysis. Reportedly, a later analysis found an Asian-associated ancestry cluster had fewer N-insertions than the approximately 670-donor mean.

The PCR was carried out with 60 Vbeta primers and 13 Jbeta primers. Original analysis: In a later analysis, the count reached 75 million to 90 million unique TCR beta chains, with approximately 11 million shared. The protocol was immunoSEQ multiplex PCR, while the TCRdb copy is restricted to in-frame clones and leaves out a portion. The V and J calls and clone size are taken from that table; D and trimming were inferred from the DNA. The sample has fewer than 200,000 clones, around 83% seen once; the top ten hold 0.9% to 1%. This TCR was sampled from a girl aged 2-15 years in good health and CMV-seropositive. Sequencing used PBMCs. This chain connects TRBV10-2 to TRBJ2-1; 8 bases map to TRBD1. The CDR3 sequence is CASMPRDRYNEQFF. The CDR3 bases are TGCGCCAGCATGCCCCGGGACAGGTACAATGAGCAGTTCTTC.